These T cell receptor beta chains were read from a single sample in a study of T cells in localized non-small cell lung cancer. Measured with immunoSEQ multiplex PCR; TCRdb has only the in-frame clones, and not every one. This sample has roughly 71,000 clones, with about 90% found just once. The sample here was peripheral blood, taken before any cancer treatment. Source of these receptors: a male donor aged 60 or over with stage III squamous cell lung carcinoma. CDR3s include the opening cysteine and the closing phenylalanine or tryptophan. Each record gives: D gene, clone size, J gene, V gene, CDR3 DNA, CDR3 protein. A D gene is named only where the DNA matches it firmly. Only some rows state a clone size, as once, few, many or a class for expanded clones.

d_gene: TRBD2; abundance: -; j_gene: TRBJ2-1; v_gene: TRBV7-9; CDR3nt: TGTGCCAGCAGCTTAATGAGCGGGGTAGGAGGACACAATGAGCAGTTCTTC; CDR3aa: CASSLMSGVGGHNEQFF
d_gene: -; abundance: -; j_gene: TRBJ1-1; v_gene: TRBV5-1; CDR3nt: TGCGCCAGCAGCTTGGCCCCAGGATACGGCACTGAAGCTTTCTTT; CDR3aa: CASSLAPGYGTEAFF
d_gene: -; abundance: -; j_gene: TRBJ1-2; v_gene: TRBV19; CDR3nt: TGTGCCAGTAATACCAAAAGCTATGGCTACACCTTC; CDR3aa: CASNTKSYGYTF
d_gene: -; abundance: -; j_gene: TRBJ2-7; v_gene: TRBV30; CDR3nt: TGTGCCTGGAGTGCGGACAGAAACTCCTACGAGCAGTACTTC; CDR3aa: CAWSADRNSYEQYF
d_gene: TRBD1; abundance: -; j_gene: TRBJ2-2; v_gene: TRBV2; CDR3nt: TGTGCCAGCAGTACACGACAGGGGTCCGGGGAGCTGTTTTTT; CDR3aa: CASSTRQGSGELFF
d_gene: -; abundance: -; j_gene: TRBJ1-4; v_gene: TRBV7-2; CDR3nt: TGTGCCAGCAGCCTCAAGAGTTGGGAAAAACTGTTTTTT; CDR3aa: CASSLKSWEKLFF
d_gene: -; abundance: -; j_gene: TRBJ1-2; v_gene: TRBV28; CDR3nt: TGTGCCAGCACCCGGAGCGGCGGACCTAACTATGGCTACACCTTC; CDR3aa: CASTRSGGPNYGYTF
d_gene: -; abundance: -; j_gene: TRBJ2-1; v_gene: TRBV7-3; CDR3nt: TGTGCCAGCAGCTTAAATGGCCCGGCAGTCTACAATGAGCAGTTCTTC; CDR3aa: CASSLNGPAVYNEQFF
d_gene: -; abundance: -; j_gene: TRBJ1-4; v_gene: TRBV2; CDR3nt: TGTGCCAGCATGGCACGGAGTAATGAAAAACTGTTTTTT; CDR3aa: CASMARSNEKLFF
d_gene: -; abundance: few; j_gene: TRBJ2-5; v_gene: TRBV28; CDR3nt: TGTGCCAGCAGTTCCCCGGGTACAGGGCCAGAGACCCAGTACTTC; CDR3aa: CASSSPGTGPETQYF
d_gene: -; abundance: -; j_gene: TRBJ1-3; v_gene: TRBV19; CDR3nt: TGTGCCAGTATCCCTTCGAGGTCTGGAAACACCATATATTTT; CDR3aa: CASIPSRSGNTIYF
d_gene: -; abundance: -; j_gene: TRBJ2-1; v_gene: TRBV5-1; CDR3nt: TGCGCCAGCAGCTTGGATTTCGTGGGCAATGAGCAGTTCTTC; CDR3aa: CASSLDFVGNEQFF
d_gene: -; abundance: -; j_gene: TRBJ2-4; v_gene: TRBV2; CDR3nt: TGTGCCAGCAGATCGAATCTAGCCAAAAACATTCAGTACTTC; CDR3aa: CASRSNLAKNIQYF
d_gene: -; abundance: -; j_gene: TRBJ1-4; v_gene: TRBV10-2; CDR3nt: TGCGCTTCCATGGGGACGCCTGAAAAACTGTTTTTT; CDR3aa: CASMGTPEKLFF
d_gene: TRBD1; abundance: -; j_gene: TRBJ2-6; v_gene: TRBV7-2; CDR3nt: TGTGCCAGCACCACAGGGGTAGCTGGGGCCAACGTCCTGACTTTC; CDR3aa: CASTTGVAGANVLTF
d_gene: TRBD1; abundance: -; j_gene: TRBJ1-3; v_gene: TRBV6-1; CDR3nt: TGTGCCGGCTCAACAGGGGATGGAAACACCATATATTTT; CDR3aa: CAGSTGDGNTIYF
d_gene: -; abundance: -; j_gene: TRBJ1-5; v_gene: TRBV6-1; CDR3nt: TGTGCCAGCAGTGAACCCCCCTCCAGGGGAAAGAATCAGCCCCAGCATTTT; CDR3aa: CASSEPPSRGKNQPQHF
d_gene: -; abundance: -; j_gene: TRBJ1-5; v_gene: TRBV23-1; CDR3nt: TGCGCCAGCAGTCAATCTCACATCGGTAGCAATCAGCCCCAGCATTTT; CDR3aa: CASSQSHIGSNQPQHF
d_gene: -; abundance: -; j_gene: TRBJ2-5; v_gene: TRBV5-6; CDR3nt: TGTGCCAGCAGTTTTGGGACGACGGGTGAGACCCAGTACTTC; CDR3aa: CASSFGTTGETQYF
d_gene: -; abundance: -; j_gene: TRBJ1-3; v_gene: TRBV7-8; CDR3nt: TGTGCCAGCAGCACCAACTCTGGAAACACCATATATTTT; CDR3aa: CASSTNSGNTIYF
d_gene: -; abundance: -; j_gene: TRBJ1-6; v_gene: TRBV7-9; CDR3nt: TGTGCCAGCAGCTTAGCCTACGTGGGTTCACCCCTCCACTTT; CDR3aa: CASSLAYVGSPLHF
d_gene: TRBD2; abundance: -; j_gene: TRBJ2-1; v_gene: TRBV2; CDR3nt: TGTGCCAGCAGGGGTCAGGGCGCGGGGGGGCTTAACAATGAGCAGTTCTTC; CDR3aa: CASRGQGAGGLNNEQFF
d_gene: -; abundance: -; j_gene: TRBJ1-4; v_gene: TRBV7-8; CDR3nt: TGTGCCAGCAGCTTTGAATTGGCCGGTAATGAAAAACTGTTTTTT; CDR3aa: CASSFELAGNEKLFF
d_gene: -; abundance: -; j_gene: TRBJ2-3; v_gene: TRBV2; CDR3nt: TGTGCCAGCCGCCTGGGGTCAGATACGCAGTATTTT; CDR3aa: CASRLGSDTQYF
d_gene: -; abundance: -; j_gene: TRBJ1-6; v_gene: TRBV2; CDR3nt: TGTGCCAGCAGTTCAGGAGCCTCTGGTACCTCACCCCTCCACTTT; CDR3aa: CASSSGASGTSPLHF
d_gene: TRBD1; abundance: -; j_gene: TRBJ2-2; v_gene: TRBV4-2; CDR3nt: TGTGCCAGCAGCCAAGGGCGGGGGACAGGGGGCACCGGGGAGCTGTTTTTT; CDR3aa: CASSQGRGTGGTGELFF
d_gene: TRBD2; abundance: -; j_gene: TRBJ2-2; v_gene: TRBV28; CDR3nt: TGTGCCATCTCGGGACTACCCAAAGGAGGGGAGCTGTTTTTT; CDR3aa: CAISGLPKGGELFF
d_gene: -; abundance: -; j_gene: TRBJ2-5; v_gene: TRBV7-7; CDR3nt: TGTGCCAGCAGCCGGACGGAGAAAGAGACCCAGTACTTC; CDR3aa: CASSRTEKETQYF
d_gene: -; abundance: -; j_gene: TRBJ1-4; v_gene: TRBV15; CDR3nt: TGTGCCACCAGCATCGGGTCGGCTAATGAAAAACTGTTTTTT; CDR3aa: CATSIGSANEKLFF
d_gene: -; abundance: -; j_gene: TRBJ1-3; v_gene: TRBV2; CDR3nt: TGTGCCAGCAGTCTACCCATCGGAAGACTTTCTGGAAACACCATATATTTT; CDR3aa: CASSLPIGRLSGNTIYF
d_gene: -; abundance: -; j_gene: TRBJ2-5; v_gene: TRBV5-1; CDR3nt: TGCGCCAGCAGCTTTACTAGTCAAGAGACCCAGTACTTC; CDR3aa: CASSFTSQETQYF
d_gene: TRBD2; abundance: -; j_gene: TRBJ2-7; v_gene: TRBV6-5; CDR3nt: TGTGCCAGCGGTCGGGGGGCCTACGAGCAGTACTTC; CDR3aa: CASGRGAYEQYF